A single sample gave rise to the 12 T cell receptor beta chains below, sequenced in a study of PD-1 blockade in classical Hodgkin lymphoma. Time point of the sample: cycle 4 day 1 (C4D1), after about 6 weeks of nivolumab. Exposure to brentuximab vedotin varied, and each patient had relapsed following autologous stem cell transplantation. The data were produced by immunoSEQ multiplex PCR, yet TCRdb's version contains in-frame clones alone and is incomplete. This table holds fewer than 95,000 clones, about 83% found once. Specimen: peripheral blood mononuclear cells (PBMCs), collected before the fourth cycle of nivolumab. These receptor sequences come from a human donor with classical Hodgkin lymphoma.

The CDR3 spells CASSEAGLAGGYEQYF. CDR3 sequence (DNA): TGTGCCAGCAGTGAAGCGGGACTAGCGGGAGGGTACGAGCAGTACTTC. The rearrangement links TRBV2 to TRBJ2-7; 16 positions match TRBD2. Germline values: CDR1 SNHLY, CDR2 FYNNEI. J was trimmed by 4 bases and V by 0 bases; bases with no gene match: 0. The CDR3 is 16 residues long. Full variable domain (outside the CDR3, taken from reference TRBV2 and TRBJ2-7): EPEVTQTPSHQVTQMGQEVILRCVPISNHLYFYWYRQILGQKVEFLVSFYNNEISEKSEIFDDQFSVERPDGSNFTLKIRSTKLEDSAMYFCASSEAGLAGGYEQYFGPGTRLTVT.

The rearrangement joins TRBV7-2 to TRBJ2-7; 8 nucleotides align to TRBD2. The CDR3 is 16 residues long. Germline V gene lookup returns CDR1 SGHTA and CDR2 FQGNSA. V lost 0 bases to trimming and J lost 2 bases; unmatched junction nucleotides: 6. This CDR3 reads CASSLAPAGATYEQYF. CDR3 sequence (DNA): TGTGCCAGCAGCTTAGCGCCAGCGGGGGCGACCTACGAGCAGTACTTC.

The V and J genes are TRBV6-1 and TRBJ1-2; 10 nucleotides agree with TRBD1. The J segment lost 3 bases and the V segment lost 4 bases, leaving 17 bases of the junction unmatched. There are 19 residues in the CDR3. Germline values: CDR1 MNHNS, CDR2 SASEGT. For the CDR3, the DNA is TGTGCCAGCAGTGTCCTCACCACCCCCGGGACAGGGGTTGACTATGGCTACACCTTC. Translation: CASSVLTTPGTGVDYGYTF.

This clone appeared a single time. V gene TRBV30 combines with J gene TRBJ2-3; 8 bases match TRBD2. The trim removed 0 bases at V and 1 base at J, leaving 9 bases unmatched. This CDR3 has 17 residues. In germline, CDR1 is GTSNPN, CDR2 SVGIG (reference sequence). The CDR3 DNA reads TGTGCCTGGAGTGTACTCCCCAGCGGGAGCGGCACAGATACGCAGTATTTT. Amino acid sequence: CAWSVLPSGSGTDTQYF.

This sequence joins TRBV30 and TRBJ1-2, with a tentative D call TRBD1 (5 bases). Germline lookup yields CDR1 GTSNPN and CDR2 SVGIG (reference sequence). V dropped 6 bases and J dropped 8 bases, with 22 bases sitting between them. CDR3 length equals 14 residues. CDR3 sequence (DNA): TGTGCCTGCCCGATGCCCTTAGGGGCGGGAGGCTACACCTTC. It specifies CACPMPLGAGGYTF. Supplemented by reference TRBV30 and TRBJ1-2, the full variable domain reads SQTIHQWPATLVQPVGSPLSLECTVEGTSNPNLYWYRQAAGRGLQLLFYSVGIGQISSEVPQNLSASRPQDRQFILSSKKLLLSDSGFYLCACPMPLGAGGYTFGSGTRLTVV.

The chain employs TRBV10-3 and TRBJ2-7; TRBD2 matches 12 bases. The CDR3 consists of 17 residues. Losses at the gene ends were 3 bases for V and 7 bases for J; bases not matched to a gene: 13. CDR1 and CDR2 from the germline V gene are ENHRY and SYGVKD. CDR3 DNA: TGTGCCATCAGTGAACTCGACCTAGCGGGAGGGCCAGGAGAGCAGTACTTC. Protein: CAISELDLAGGPGEQYF.

This chain links TRBV28 with TRBJ1-2; a possible D gene is TRBD1 (6 bases). The V gene's germline CDR1 is MDHEN and CDR2 SYDVKM. V gave up 7 bases and J gave up 6 bases, with 15 bases separating them. The CDR3 has 13 amino acids. The CDR3 nucleotides are TGTGCCAGCATCTCCGGACAGCGGGATGGCTACACCTTC. Protein sequence: CASISGQRDGYTF.

The chain has TRBV2 and TRBJ2-1; D is perhaps TRBD2 (6 bases). V lost 6 bases and J lost 4, with 13 bases in between. From germline, CDR1 is SNHLY and CDR2 FYNNEI. The CDR3 runs 14 residues. CDR3: CASRTGLTYNEQFF. CDR3 DNA sequence: TGTGCCAGCAGGACGGGACTGACATACAATGAGCAGTTCTTC.

The chain has TRBV5-1 and TRBJ2-3, with 12 nucleotides matching TRBD2. CDR3 length: 16 amino acids. Germline loops: CDR1 SGHRS, CDR2 YFSETQ. V was clipped by 0 bases and J by 5 bases; unmatched bases: 4. Written as DNA, the CDR3 is TGCGCCAGCAGCTTGGATGGACTAGCGGGAAGAGATACGCAGTATTTT. Its protein is CASSLDGLAGRDTQYF. Variable domain in full (rest from reference TRBV5-1 and TRBJ2-3): KAGVTQTPRYLIKTRGQQVTLSCSPISGHRSVSWYQQTPGQGLQFLFEYFSETQRNKGNFPGRFSGRQFSNSRSEMNVSTLELGDSALYLCASSLDGLAGRDTQYFGPGTRLTVL.

The gene calls are TRBV6-6 and TRBJ2-5; 9 bases line up with TRBD1. Germline V gives CDR1 MNHNY, CDR2 SVGAGI (reference sequence). The V and J ends lost 2 bases and 2 bases, in that order; junction bases with no gene match: 6. The CDR3 has 16 residues. The CDR3 spells CASSYPGTGRQETQYF. The CDR3 nucleotides read TGTGCCAGCAGTTACCCCGGGACAGGGAGGCAAGAGACCCAGTACTTC.

The rearrangement uses TRBV28 and TRBJ1-2, with D unresolved. Germline V gene lookup returns CDR1 MDHEN and CDR2 SYDVKM. The CDR3 covers 11 residues. The germline V and J ends were trimmed by 4 bases and 8 bases, with 8 bases remaining between them. The CDR3 here is CASSSTRGYTF. CDR3 DNA sequence: TGTGCCAGCAGTTCGACAAGGGGCTACACCTTC.

The DNA for the CDR3 is TGTGCCACGAAACGACAGGGGGTGGGCTATGGCTACACCTTC. Amino acid sequence: CATKRQGVGYGYTF. This chain links TRBV6-1 with TRBJ1-2, with TRBD1 matching 9 bases. With 10 bases clipped from V and 4 bases from J, the junction kept 10 bases outside the gene matches. This CDR3 has 14 residues. Per germline, CDR1 MNHNS and CDR2 SASEGT.